These 3 T cell receptor beta chains came from one sample sequenced in a study of shared clonotypes between healthy human individuals. Assay: immunoSEQ multiplex PCR; the TCRdb copy retains only in-frame clones and omits some. The table has 600,000 to 700,000 clones, more than 70% seen once. Sequencing was done on a sample of memory CD4+ T cells sorted from blood. The subset is: CD45RA-negative fraction. These receptors originate from a woman between 25 and 40 years old in good health.

This chain uses TRBV6-1 with TRBJ2-1; 8 nucleotides align to TRBD1. In germline, CDR1 is MNHNS, CDR2 SASEGT. This CDR3 is 16 amino acids long. After removal of 3 bases from V and 7 bases from J, the junction contained 11 bases not matched to a gene. The CDR3, as DNA: TGTGCCAGCAGTGAGGCAGGACAGGGCATTAGGAATGAGCAGTTCTTC. Amino acids: CASSEAGQGIRNEQFF.

Notes on this clone: Other DNA sequences in this specimen translate into the identical CDR3. The chain recombines TRBV25-1 with TRBJ2-7; D uncertain. The CDR3 totals 12 residues. The germline V gene encodes CDR1 MGHDK and CDR2 SYGVNS. Between the trimmed V and J ends, which lost 6 bases and 1 base, there was a span of 7 bases. The CDR3 nucleotides read TGTGCCAGCAGCAGAGCTTCCTACGAGCAGTACTTC. It specifies CASSRASYEQYF.

The V and J genes are TRBV28 and TRBJ2-3, with D unresolved. With 8 bases removed from V and 2 bases from J, the gap between germline ends came to 11 bases. This CDR3 contains 13 residues. Looked up from germline, CDR1 is MDHEN and CDR2 is SYDVKM. The CDR3 spells CASATPNTDTQYF. The CDR3 DNA follows: TGTGCCAGCGCAACACCAAACACAGATACGCAGTATTTT. The full variable domain, rest sourced from reference TRBV28 and TRBJ2-3, is DVKVTQSSRYLVKRTGEKVFLECVQDMDHENMFWYRQDPGLGLRLIYFSYDVKMKEKGDIPEGYSVSREKKERFSLILESASTNQTSMYLCASATPNTDTQYFGPGTRLTVL.